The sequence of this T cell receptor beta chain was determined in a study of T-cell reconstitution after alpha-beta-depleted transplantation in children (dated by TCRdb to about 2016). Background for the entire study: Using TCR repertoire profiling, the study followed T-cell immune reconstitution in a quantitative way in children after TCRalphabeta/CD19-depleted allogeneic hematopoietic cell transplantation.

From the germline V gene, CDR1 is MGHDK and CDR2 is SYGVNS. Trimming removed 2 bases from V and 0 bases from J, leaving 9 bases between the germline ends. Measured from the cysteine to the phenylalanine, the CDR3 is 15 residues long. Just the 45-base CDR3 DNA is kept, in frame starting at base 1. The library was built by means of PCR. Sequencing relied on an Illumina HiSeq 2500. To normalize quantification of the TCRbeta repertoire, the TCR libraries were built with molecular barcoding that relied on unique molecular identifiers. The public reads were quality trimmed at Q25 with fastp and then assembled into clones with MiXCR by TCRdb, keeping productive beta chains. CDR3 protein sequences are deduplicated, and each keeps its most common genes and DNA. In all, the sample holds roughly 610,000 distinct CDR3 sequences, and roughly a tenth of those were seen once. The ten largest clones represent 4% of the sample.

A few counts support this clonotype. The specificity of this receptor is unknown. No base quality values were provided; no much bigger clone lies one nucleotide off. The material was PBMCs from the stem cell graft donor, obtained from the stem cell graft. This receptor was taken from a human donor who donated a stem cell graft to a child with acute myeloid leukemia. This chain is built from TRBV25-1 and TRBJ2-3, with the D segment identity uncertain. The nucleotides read TGTGCCAGCAGTGAAGGAGCAGCTAGCACAGATACGCAGTATTTT. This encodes CASSEGAASTDTQYF.